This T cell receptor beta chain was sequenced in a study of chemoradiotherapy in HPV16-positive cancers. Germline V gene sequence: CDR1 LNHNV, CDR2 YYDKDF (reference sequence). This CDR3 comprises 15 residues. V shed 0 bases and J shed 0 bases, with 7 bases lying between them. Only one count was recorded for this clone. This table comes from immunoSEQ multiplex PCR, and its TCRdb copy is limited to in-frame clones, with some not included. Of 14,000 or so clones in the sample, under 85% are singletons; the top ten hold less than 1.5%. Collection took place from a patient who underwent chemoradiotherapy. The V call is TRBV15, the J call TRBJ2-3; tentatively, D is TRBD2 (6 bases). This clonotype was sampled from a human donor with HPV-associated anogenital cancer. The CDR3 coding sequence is TGTGCCACCAGCAGAGATGCGGGGAGCACAGATACGCAGTATTTT. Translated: CATSRDAGSTDTQYF.